These 29 T cell receptor beta chains were sequenced from one sample in a study of blood T cells in healthy people across ages (dated by TCRdb to about 2015). The library was prepared using 5' RACE. TCRdb records Illumina HiSeq 2500 as the sequencer. The second PCR ran for about 6 to 12 cycles and used a J-beta primer mix along with a sample-barcoded 5' primer. Clones were called with MiXCR by TCRdb after fastp trimmed the public reads at Q25, and only in-frame beta chains were retained. Rows are unified per CDR3 protein, each entry keeping the most common DNA and genes. This sample lists some 1 million distinct CDR3 sequences; more than 35% were detected once. 15% to 20% of the sample is taken by the ten largest. The sequenced sample was blood. Every receptor here comes from a woman in her fifties or sixties in good health.

The chain is built from TRBV12-3 or TRBV12-4 and TRBJ1-5; perhaps TRBD1 as D (5 bases). Trimming pared 7 bases from V and 4 bases from J, leaving 8 bases between. This CDR3 spans 12 amino acids. CDR3 protein: CASKDTNQPQHF. In DNA, the CDR3 is TGTGCCAGCAAGGACACGAATCAGCCCCAGCATTTT.

The V gene is TRBV5-1, the J gene TRBJ1-4; 12 bases are shared with TRBD1. This CDR3 has 17 amino acids. The junction had 10 bases not matched to a gene; V was cut back by 4 bases and J by 6 bases. Per germline, CDR1 SGHRS and CDR2 YFSETQ. The CDR3 bases are TGCGCCAGCAGCCCCGGGACAGGGGGCCTACCCTATGAAAAACTGTTTTTT. This codes for CASSPGTGGLPYEKLFF.

This sequence joins TRBV5-1 and TRBJ1-2; 7 nucleotides align to TRBD1. V was pared by 1 base and J by 4 bases, with 19 bases of the junction left unmatched. This CDR3 is built from 19 residues. Germline CDR1 is SGHRS and CDR2 is YFSETQ. CDR3 nucleotides: TGCGCCAGCAGCTTGAACTTTCCGGGACAGCCGACGCGGGGCTATGGCTACACCTTC. As protein: CASSLNFPGQPTRGYGYTF.

This clonotype was counted a few times. V and J are TRBV20-1 and TRBJ2-1; 7 bases map to TRBD1. V lost 6 bases and J lost 0; bases outside the gene matches: 5. CDR1 is DFQATT, CDR2 SNEGSKA, per germline (reference sequence). There are 14 residues in the CDR3. DNA for the CDR3: TGCAGTGCCCCAGGACAGGACTCCTACAATGAGCAGTTCTTC. Translation gives CSAPGQDSYNEQFF.

The V gene is TRBV20-1, the J gene TRBJ2-1; 9 positions match TRBD2. The germline CDR1 and CDR2 sequences are DFQATT and SNEGSKA (reference sequence). This CDR3 is 17 amino acids long. V lost 2 bases to trimming and J lost 6 bases; unmatched junction nucleotides: 14. CDR3 DNA sequence: TGCAGTGCTAGAACCCCCTATAGCGGGAGAGGAAGCAATGAGCAGTTCTTC. Its translation is CSARTPYSGRGSNEQFF.

Note on this clonotype: One base away lies a much larger clone, so this may be a sequencing read error. The rearrangement uses TRBV11-2 and TRBJ2-7; tentatively, D is TRBD2 (7 bases). Germline CDR1 is SGHAT and CDR2 is FQNNGV. This CDR3 comprises 17 residues. Trimming stripped 5 bases from V and 7 bases from J, with 27 bases between. The CDR3 nucleotides are TGTGCCAGCAGCCAACAGGGAGGCGGGAGATATTACAATGAGCAGTACTTC. Amino acid sequence: CASSQQGGGRYYNEQYF.

The CDR3 sequence: CASSQEEFTSAFYEQYF. CDR3 nucleotide sequence: TGCGCCAGCAGCCAAGAAGAGTTCACTAGCGCCTTCTACGAGCAGTACTTC. This chain links TRBV4-1 with TRBJ2-7; 7 bases match TRBD2. The trim removed 0 bases at V and 3 bases at J, leaving 11 bases unmatched. The length of the CDR3 is 17 residues. The V gene's germline CDR1 is MGHRA and CDR2 YSYEKL.

This sequence joins TRBV7-9 and TRBJ2-5; D may be TRBD2 (6 bases). Germline V gene data show CDR1 as SEHNR and CDR2 as FQNEAQ (reference sequence). The V end was cut by 1 base, the J end by 4 bases, with 13 bases between. The CDR3 extends over 15 amino acids. The CDR3 DNA sequence: TGTGCCAGCAGCTTAGTTTCGGGAGTCGGAGAGACCCAGTACTTC. Amino acid sequence: CASSLVSGVGETQYF.

A note on this clonotype: This clone may be a read error of a much larger clone one base away. V is TRBV29-1 and J is TRBJ2-1; 7 nucleotides line up with TRBD1. Germline CDR1 and CDR2: SQVTM and ANQGSEA. The CDR3 extends over 13 amino acids. As DNA, the CDR3 is TGCAGCGGCGCCGGGACAGCGGCAAATGTGCAGTTCTTC. This translates into CSGAGTAANVQFF.

This clonotype has only a few counts. This chain joins TRBV20-1 and TRBJ2-7; TRBD1 aligns across 7 bases. V was pared by 0 bases and J by 2 bases, with 13 bases of the junction left unmatched. The CDR3 length is 17 residues. Germline CDR1 and CDR2: DFQATT and SNEGSKA (reference sequence). The CDR3 protein is CSARDGGLRDSTYEQYF. DNA of the CDR3: TGCAGTGCTAGAGATGGAGGCTTAAGGGACAGCACCTACGAGCAGTACTTC.

The V gene is TRBV4-2, the J gene TRBJ2-5; D not certain. V dropped 6 bases and J dropped 7 bases, with 15 bases sitting between them. CDR3 length equals 13 residues. Germline assignment: CDR1 LGHNA and CDR2 YNFKEQ. The DNA of the CDR3 is TGTGCCAGCAGAAGCGAGCCGATGGGGACCCAGTACTTC. This gives the protein CASRSEPMGTQYF.

V gene TRBV15 combines with J gene TRBJ2-5; no clear D gene. V lost 4 bases and J lost 4, with 4 bases in between. CDR3 length equals 11 residues. Germline lookup yields CDR1 LNHNV and CDR2 YYDKDF (reference sequence). CDR3 in DNA: TGTGCCACCAGCAAGTCAGAGACCCAGTACTTC. Translating it yields CATSKSETQYF.

This clonotype was seen a handful of times. The chain has TRBV27 and TRBJ2-5; 9 nucleotides align to TRBD2. CDR1 MNHEY and CDR2 SMNVEV come from the germline V gene (reference sequence). With V trimmed by 5 bases and J by 5 bases, 12 bases remained unmatched. The CDR3 runs to 16 residues. CDR3 nucleotides: TGTGCCAGCAGTCCCCTTCGGCGGGAGGGCAAGGAGACCCAGTACTTC. This translates into CASSPLRREGKETQYF.

This clonotype came up a few times. The rearrangement joins TRBV29-1 to TRBJ2-4; D possibly corresponds to TRBD2 (5 bases). The CDR3 spans 14 residues. Trimming stripped 7 bases from V and 1 base from J, with 14 bases between. In germline, CDR1 is SQVTM, CDR2 ANQGSEA. The CDR3 coding sequence is TGCAGCGAACCCCGGACGGGGGCCAAAAACATTCAGTACTTC. Translating it yields CSEPRTGAKNIQYF.

Details on this clonotype: The CDR3 end shows no conserved phenylalanine or tryptophan, and so a read error is likely. V and J are TRBV20-1 and TRBJ2-1, with TRBD1 matching over 10 bases. CDR1 DFQATT and CDR2 SNEGSKA come from the germline V gene (reference sequence). V lost 6 bases to trimming and J lost 0 bases; unmatched junction nucleotides: 11. The CDR3 loop spans 17 amino acids. CDR3 sequence (DNA): TGCAGTGCACCCGGGACAGGGGCCGGGAGCTCCTACAATGAGCAGTTCTTA. It yields the protein CSAPGTGAGSSYNEQFL.

The chain has TRBV5-1 and TRBJ1-6, with D possibly TRBD1 on 5 matching bases. The germline V gene encodes CDR1 SGHRS and CDR2 YFSETQ. This CDR3 spans 15 amino acids. Deletions cut 4 bases from V and 6 bases from J, with 14 bases between. The CDR3 protein is CASSAGGRPNSPLHF. The CDR3 nucleotides read TGCGCCAGCAGCGCCGGGGGAAGACCTAATTCACCCCTCCACTTT. The entire variable domain, with the rest obtained from reference TRBV5-1 and TRBJ1-6, is as follows: KAGVTQTPRYLIKTRGQQVTLSCSPISGHRSVSWYQQTPGQGLQFLFEYFSETQRNKGNFPGRFSGRQFSNSRSEMNVSTLELGDSALYLCASSAGGRPNSPLHFGNGTRLTVT.

This clonotype has more than one count but fewer than ten. The chain recombines TRBV27 with TRBJ2-5, with 10 positions matching TRBD2. The CDR3 totals 18 residues. Per germline, CDR1 MNHEY and CDR2 SMNVEV (reference sequence). The ends lost 2 bases at V and 7 bases at J; junction bases unmatched: 16. The CDR3 nucleotides read TGTGCCAGCAGTTTAGGTCCTCTAGCGGGAGCCCCTGCGGCGACCCAGTACTTC. Amino acid sequence: CASSLGPLAGAPAATQYF.

The CDR3 region is CASSRGSKNTF. CDR3 coding DNA: TGTGCCAGCAGCCGCGGAAGTAAAAACACCTTC. The chain employs TRBV11-2 and TRBJ1-2; D remains ambiguous. The V and J ends lost 5 bases and 12 bases respectively, with 13 bases between them. The CDR3 contains 11 residues. Germline-derived CDR1 and CDR2 are SGHAT and FQNNGV.

This clonotype was found many times. The rearrangement links TRBV25-1 to TRBJ2-3; D is uncertain. Germline V gene sequence: CDR1 MGHDK, CDR2 SYGVNS. Trimming cost V 7 bases and J 1 base, with 6 bases left between them. The length of the CDR3 is 12 residues. CDR3 coding DNA: TGTGCCAGCACTGGGGGCACAGATACGCAGTATTTT. Its translation: CASTGGTDTQYF.

This clonotype was counted between two and nine times. The chain couples TRBV14 to TRBJ2-1; a possible D gene is TRBD1 (5 bases). Germline lookup yields CDR1 SGHDN and CDR2 FVKESK. The ends were cut back, 1 base at V and 6 bases at J, with 7 bases in the middle. The CDR3 is made up of 13 amino acids. CDR3 in amino acids: CASSQARVNEQFF. The CDR3 DNA follows: TGTGCCAGCAGCCAAGCCAGGGTCAATGAGCAGTTCTTC.

This clonotype appeared a few times. The rearrangement uses TRBV9 and TRBJ2-7; D not resolved. CDR3 size: 15 residues. V lost 2 bases to trimming and J lost 3 bases, with 15 bases between them. CDR1 SGDLS and CDR2 YYNGEE come from the germline V gene. CDR3 nucleotide sequence: TGTGCCAGCAGCGTCGGGCCCCCAGATAACTACGAGCAGTACTTC. The encoded protein is CASSVGPPDNYEQYF.

The V gene is TRBV6-5, the J gene TRBJ2-7, with D tentatively TRBD1 or TRBD2 (6 bases each). The CDR3 consists of 13 residues. V dropped 8 bases and J dropped 9 bases, with 20 bases sitting between them. In germline, CDR1 is MNHEY, CDR2 SVGAGI. Here the CDR3 DNA reads TGTGCCAGCTCCCCCGGAGGGGGTGTAGGGCAGTACTTC. It specifies CASSPGGGVGQYF.

This clonotype came up many times. V is TRBV28 and J is TRBJ1-6, with TRBD1 identical over 10 bases. V lost 8 bases and J lost 11; bases outside the gene matches: 12. The length of the CDR3 is 15 residues. Germline values: CDR1 MDHEN, CDR2 SYDVKM. In DNA form, the CDR3 reads TGTGCCAGCGTGCGTAAGGGACAGGGGAATCCACCCCTCCACTTT. Amino acids: CASVRKGQGNPPLHF.

This chain links TRBV5-1 with TRBJ2-7; TRBD1 agrees at 9 bases. Per the germline V gene, CDR1 is SGHRS and CDR2 is YFSETQ. Losses at the gene ends were 9 bases for V and 2 bases for J; bases not matched to a gene: 9. The CDR3 consists of 14 residues. CDR3 sequence (DNA): TGCGCCACTTCCGTGGGACAGGGACCCTACGAGCAGTACTTC. It specifies CATSVGQGPYEQYF.

This chain connects TRBV20-1 to TRBJ2-7; a possible D gene is TRBD1 (6 bases). Trimming stripped 6 bases from V and 7 bases from J, with 19 bases between. The germline gives CDR1 DFQATT, CDR2 SNEGSKA (reference sequence). The CDR3 runs to 13 residues. The CDR3 here is CSAPKHRDNEQYF. The CDR3 DNA reads as TGCAGTGCCCCCAAGCATCGGGACAATGAGCAGTACTTC.

The V call is TRBV5-1, the J call TRBJ2-3, with D possibly being TRBD1 or TRBD2 (5 bases each). The CDR3 sequence is 15 residues long. Germline assignment: CDR1 SGHRS and CDR2 YFSETQ. V was shortened by 0 bases and J by 3 bases, with 11 bases between the two germline ends. The CDR3 region has the DNA TGCGCCAGCAGCTTGGACGGGACCTTGACAGATACGCAGTATTTT. This sequence encodes CASSLDGTLTDTQYF.

This clonotype was counted between two and nine times. The rearrangement uses TRBV20-1 and TRBJ1-1; maybe TRBD1 (6 bases). Trimming removed 2 bases at V and 1 base at J, with 14 bases between. CDR3 length: 15 amino acids. Looked up from germline, CDR1 is DFQATT and CDR2 is SNEGSKA (reference sequence). CDR3 loop: CSARTGANPNTEAFF. Here the CDR3 DNA reads TGCAGTGCTAGAACGGGGGCCAATCCGAACACTGAAGCTTTCTTT.

This clonotype was detected a few times. This rearrangement joins TRBV29-1 to TRBJ2-3; unclear D gene. The CDR3 is made up of 16 amino acids. The germline V and J ends were trimmed by 7 bases and 0 bases, with 20 bases remaining between them. CDR1 and CDR2 (germline): SQVTM, ANQGSEA. The chain's CDR3 is CSADGRVAPSTDTQYF. CDR3 nucleotides: TGCAGCGCAGACGGACGGGTTGCTCCTAGCACAGATACGCAGTATTTT.

This chain joins TRBV7-6 and TRBJ2-7; TRBD2 aligns across 10 bases. The CDR3 totals 17 residues. In germline, CDR1 is SGHVS, CDR2 FNYEAQ. V shed 2 bases, J shed 5 bases, and the junction held 12 bases outside the gene matches. This CDR3 is CASSLMVLAGNPHEQYF. CDR3 coding DNA: TGTGCCAGCAGCTTAATGGTACTAGCGGGAAACCCCCACGAGCAGTACTTC.